A selection of T cell receptor beta chains follows, all from one sample in a study of vaccination effects on CD4 cells after COVID-19. These receptors are not linked to any known antigen. Clones were read by immunoSEQ multiplex PCR, and TCRdb kept only the in-frame ones, dropping some. In the table there are tens of thousands of clones, roughly 80% of which are singletons. The source material was CD4+ T cells from PBMCs cultured with HCoV-OC43 spike peptides, sampled after COVID-19 vaccination. These TCRs come from a human donor who received a COVID-19 vaccine. CDR3s include the opening cysteine and the closing phenylalanine or tryptophan. Each record gives: CDR3 DNA, CDR3 protein, CDR3 length, clone size, J gene, V gene, D gene. D genes are given only for firm matches. Only part of the rows carry a size: once, few, many, or a class if the clone is expanded.

TGTGCCAGCAGCTTAACCGGGAGAGTATCCCAAGAGACCCAGTACTTC	CASSLTGRVSQETQYF	16	-	TRBJ2-5	TRBV7-3	-
TGTGCCACCAGTTACCCGGGACAGTCAGATACGCAGTATTTT	CATSYPGQSDTQYF	14	-	TRBJ2-3	TRBV24-1	TRBD1
TGTGCCAGCAGCGTGGGACAGGCCGGGGAAAAACTGTTTTTT	CASSVGQAGEKLFF	14	-	TRBJ1-4	TRBV9	TRBD1
TGTGCCAGTAGGATTGGAGCCTCTGGAAACACCATATATTTT	CASRIGASGNTIYF	14	few	TRBJ1-3	TRBV19	-
TGTGCCAGCAGTTTATTGGGCAGGGCGAAGACCCAGTACTTC	CASSLLGRAKTQYF	14	-	TRBJ2-5	TRBV28	-
TGCGCCAGCAGCTGGGAGGCCCCCACTGAAGCTTTCTTT	CASSWEAPTEAFF	13	-	TRBJ1-1	TRBV5-1	-
TGTGCCAGCAGTTACTCCTACAGAAAGAACACCGGGGAGCTGTTTTTT	CASSYSYRKNTGELFF	16	-	TRBJ2-2	TRBV6-6	-
TGTGCCAGCAGTCTCTCGGGGAACGGCATTCAGTACTTC	CASSLSGNGIQYF	13	-	TRBJ2-4	TRBV6-4	-
TGTGCCATCAGTGCAGGGTCTGGAAATGAGCAGTTCTTC	CAISAGSGNEQFF	13	-	TRBJ2-1	TRBV10-3	-
TGTGCCAGCAGCCCACTACAAGACGGGACAGGTTATGGCTACACCTTC	CASSPLQDGTGYGYTF	16	-	TRBJ1-2	TRBV11-2	TRBD1
TGCGCCAGCAGCCATTCCGGGGTAGACACCGGGGAGCTGTTTTTT	CASSHSGVDTGELFF	15	-	TRBJ2-2	TRBV5-1	-
TGTGCCAGCAGGGAGACAGGGGGGGGCGCGGAAGCTTTCTTT	CASRETGGGAEAFF	14	few	TRBJ1-1	TRBV5-8	TRBD1
TGTGCCAGCAGCCACCGGGACCTGGATGGCTACACCTTC	CASSHRDLDGYTF	13	-	TRBJ1-2	TRBV3-1/TRBV3-2	-
TGTGCCAGCAGCCAAGAGGGGGGGAAGCCCCAGCATTTT	CASSQEGGKPQHF	13	-	TRBJ1-5	TRBV3-1/TRBV3-2	-
TGTGCCAGTAGTATAGATCGAACATATAGGGAGACCCAGTACTTC	CASSIDRTYRETQYF	15	-	TRBJ2-5	TRBV19	-
TGCGCCAGCAGCCAAGATTTACAGGGGTCTGGCTACACCTTC	CASSQDLQGSGYTF	14	-	TRBJ1-2	TRBV4-3	TRBD1
TGTGCCAGCAGGTTTACCCGGGACACTGAAGCTTTCTTT	CASRFTRDTEAFF	13	-	TRBJ1-1	TRBV7-8	-
TGTGCCAGCAGCTTATCAGGGAATTCCCCCCTCTATGGCTACACCTTC	CASSLSGNSPLYGYTF	16	once	TRBJ1-2	TRBV7-3	-
TGCGCCAGCAGTGCGGGACAGGGGTTTGAAGCTTTCTTT	CASSAGQGFEAFF	13	-	TRBJ1-1	TRBV10-2	TRBD1
TGTGCCAGCAGCCTCCGGGAGTCGGAGCAGTTCTTC	CASSLRESEQFF	12	-	TRBJ2-1	TRBV7-3	-
TGTGCCAGCACCCCCCGGGACTCGAGCTCCTACAATGAGCAGTTCTTC	CASTPRDSSSYNEQFF	16	once	TRBJ2-1	TRBV9	-
TGTGCCAGCTCACCACAGTCAGACACTGAAGCTTTCTTT	CASSPQSDTEAFF	13	-	TRBJ1-1	TRBV18	-
TGTGCCAGCAGCCGGGCCAAGGGGGCCTCGACAGATACGCAGTATTTT	CASSRAKGASTDTQYF	16	-	TRBJ2-3	TRBV3-1/TRBV3-2	TRBD1
TGTGCCAGTAGTATCGGGGACAGGGGCCTAAGCAATCAGCCCCAGCATTTT	CASSIGDRGLSNQPQHF	17	-	TRBJ1-5	TRBV19	TRBD1
TGCGCCAGCAGCCAAGGGTGGGGGGAGTCCAATCAGCCCCAGCATTTT	CASSQGWGESNQPQHF	16	-	TRBJ1-5	TRBV4-3	-
TGTGCCAGCGCCCTCCATGGTGCAACTAATGAAAAACTGTTTTTT	CASALHGATNEKLFF	15	-	TRBJ1-4	TRBV6-5	-
TGTGCCAGTAGTATTATTGGACAGGGGTACAATGAGCAGTTCTTC	CASSIIGQGYNEQFF	15	-	TRBJ2-1	TRBV19	TRBD1